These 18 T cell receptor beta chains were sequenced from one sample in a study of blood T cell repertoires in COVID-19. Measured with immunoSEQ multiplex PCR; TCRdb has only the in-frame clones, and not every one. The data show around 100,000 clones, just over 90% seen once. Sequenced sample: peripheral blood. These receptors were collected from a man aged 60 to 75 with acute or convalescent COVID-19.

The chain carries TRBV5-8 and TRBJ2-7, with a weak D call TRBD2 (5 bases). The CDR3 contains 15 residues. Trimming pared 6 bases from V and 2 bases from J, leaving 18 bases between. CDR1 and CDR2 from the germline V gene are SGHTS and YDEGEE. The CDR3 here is CASNFNTLATYEQYF. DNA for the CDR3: TGTGCCAGCAATTTCAATACCCTAGCCACCTACGAGCAGTACTTC.

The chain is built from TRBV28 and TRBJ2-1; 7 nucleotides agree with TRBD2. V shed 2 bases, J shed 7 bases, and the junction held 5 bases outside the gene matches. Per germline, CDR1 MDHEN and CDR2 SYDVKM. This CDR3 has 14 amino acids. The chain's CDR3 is CASSLRASGNEQFF. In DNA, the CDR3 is TGTGCCAGCAGTTTAAGGGCTAGCGGTAATGAGCAGTTCTTC.

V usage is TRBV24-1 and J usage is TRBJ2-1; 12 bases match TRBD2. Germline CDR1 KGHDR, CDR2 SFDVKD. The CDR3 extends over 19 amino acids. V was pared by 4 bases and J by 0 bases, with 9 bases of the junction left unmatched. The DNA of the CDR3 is TGTGCCACCAGTGACCTACTAGCGGGAGGCACTAGCTCCTACAATGAGCAGTTCTTC. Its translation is CATSDLLAGGTSSYNEQFF.

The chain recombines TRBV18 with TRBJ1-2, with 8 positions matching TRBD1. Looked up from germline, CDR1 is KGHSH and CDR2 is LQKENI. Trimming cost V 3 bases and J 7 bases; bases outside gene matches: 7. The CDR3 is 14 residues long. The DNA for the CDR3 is TGTGCCAGCTCACCCCCGACAGGGGAGGTTGGCTACACCTTC. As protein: CASSPPTGEVGYTF.

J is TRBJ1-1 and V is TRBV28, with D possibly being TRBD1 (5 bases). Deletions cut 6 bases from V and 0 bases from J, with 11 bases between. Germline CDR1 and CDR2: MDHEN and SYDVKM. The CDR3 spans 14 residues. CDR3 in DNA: TGTGCCAGCAGGGAGACAGACATGAACACTGAAGCTTTCTTT. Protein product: CASRETDMNTEAFF.

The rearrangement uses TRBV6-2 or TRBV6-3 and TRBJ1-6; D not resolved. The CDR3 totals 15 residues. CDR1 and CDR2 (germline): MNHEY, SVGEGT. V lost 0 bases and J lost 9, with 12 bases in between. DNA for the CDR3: TGTGCCAGCAGTTACTCCGCGGGGTTGGGTTCACCCCTCCACTTT. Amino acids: CASSYSAGLGSPLHF.

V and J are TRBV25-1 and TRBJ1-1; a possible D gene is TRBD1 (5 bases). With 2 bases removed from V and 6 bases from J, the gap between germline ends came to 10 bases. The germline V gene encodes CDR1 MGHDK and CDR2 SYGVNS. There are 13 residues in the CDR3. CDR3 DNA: TGTGCCAGCAGTGAAGTTTGGGGGGCTGAAGCTTTCTTT. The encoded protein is CASSEVWGAEAFF.

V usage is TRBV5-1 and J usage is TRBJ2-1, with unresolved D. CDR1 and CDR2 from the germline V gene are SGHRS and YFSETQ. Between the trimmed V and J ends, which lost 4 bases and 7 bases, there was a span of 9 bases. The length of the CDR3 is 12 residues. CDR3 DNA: TGCGCCAGCAGCCGCGACTTAAATGAGCAGTTCTTC. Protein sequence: CASSRDLNEQFF.

Here the CDR3 reads CSARQGPVTEAFF. In nucleotides, the CDR3 is TGCAGCGCCCGACAGGGGCCCGTCACTGAAGCTTTCTTT. The V call is TRBV29-1, the J call TRBJ1-1; the match to TRBD1 covers 8 bases. V gave up 7 bases and J gave up 4 bases; unmatched junction bases: 8. This CDR3 is built from 13 residues. Germline V lookup: CDR1 SQVTM, CDR2 ANQGSEA.

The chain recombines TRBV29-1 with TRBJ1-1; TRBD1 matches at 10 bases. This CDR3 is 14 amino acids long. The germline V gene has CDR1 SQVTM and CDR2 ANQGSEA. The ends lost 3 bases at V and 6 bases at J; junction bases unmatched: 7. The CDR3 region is CSVERGQGISEAFF. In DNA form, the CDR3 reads TGCAGCGTTGAGAGGGGACAGGGGATCTCTGAAGCTTTCTTT.

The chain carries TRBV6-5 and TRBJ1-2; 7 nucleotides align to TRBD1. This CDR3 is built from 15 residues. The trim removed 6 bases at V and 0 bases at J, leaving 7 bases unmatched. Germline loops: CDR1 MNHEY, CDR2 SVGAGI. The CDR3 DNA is TGTGCCAGCAGCCTGGGACAGCTAGCTAACTATGGCTACACCTTC. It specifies CASSLGQLANYGYTF.

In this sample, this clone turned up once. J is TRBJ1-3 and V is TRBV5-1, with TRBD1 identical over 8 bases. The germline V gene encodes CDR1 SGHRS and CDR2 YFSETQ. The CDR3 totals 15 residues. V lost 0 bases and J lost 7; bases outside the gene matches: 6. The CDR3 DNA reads TGCGCCAGCAGCTTGGGGATGAACAGGGGGAACACCATATATTTT. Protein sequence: CASSLGMNRGNTIYF.

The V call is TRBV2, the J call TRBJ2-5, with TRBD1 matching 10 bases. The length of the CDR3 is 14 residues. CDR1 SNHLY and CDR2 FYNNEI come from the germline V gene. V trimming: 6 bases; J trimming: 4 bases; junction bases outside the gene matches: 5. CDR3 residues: CASSTDRGRETQYF. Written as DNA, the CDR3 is TGTGCCAGCAGCACCGACAGGGGGCGAGAGACCCAGTACTTC.

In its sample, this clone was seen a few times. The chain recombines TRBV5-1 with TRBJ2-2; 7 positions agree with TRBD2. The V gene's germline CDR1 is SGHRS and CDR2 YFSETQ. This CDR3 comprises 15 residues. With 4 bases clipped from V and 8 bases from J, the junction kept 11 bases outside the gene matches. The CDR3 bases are TGCGCCAGCAGCCCCTCTAGCGGATTCGGTGGGGAGCTGTTTTTT. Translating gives CASSPSSGFGGELFF.

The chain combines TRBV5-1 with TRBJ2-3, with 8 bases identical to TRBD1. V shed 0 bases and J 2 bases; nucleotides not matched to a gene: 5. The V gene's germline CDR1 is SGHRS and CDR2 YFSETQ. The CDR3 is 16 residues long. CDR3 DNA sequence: TGCGCCAGCAGCTTGGAGGGGACAGGCTACACAGATACGCAGTATTTT. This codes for CASSLEGTGYTDTQYF.

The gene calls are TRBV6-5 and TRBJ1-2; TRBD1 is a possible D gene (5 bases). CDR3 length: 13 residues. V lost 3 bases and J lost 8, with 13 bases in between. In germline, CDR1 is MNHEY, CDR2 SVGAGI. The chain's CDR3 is CASSYTGAGGYTF. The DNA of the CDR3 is TGTGCCAGCAGTTATACTGGGGCGGGAGGCTACACCTTC.

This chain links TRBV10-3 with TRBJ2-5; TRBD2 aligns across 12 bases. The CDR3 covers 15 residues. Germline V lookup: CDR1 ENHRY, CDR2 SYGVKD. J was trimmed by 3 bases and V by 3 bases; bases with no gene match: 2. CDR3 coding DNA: TGTGCCATCAGTGAAAGGACTAGCGGGAAAGAGACCCAGTACTTC. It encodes CAISERTSGKETQYF.

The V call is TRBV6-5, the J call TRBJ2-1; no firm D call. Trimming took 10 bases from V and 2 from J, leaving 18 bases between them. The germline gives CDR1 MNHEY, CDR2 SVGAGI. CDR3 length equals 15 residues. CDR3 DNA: TGTGCCACCCGAGGCTCGCTTACAACCTACAATGAGCAGTTCTTC. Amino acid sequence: CATRGSLTTYNEQFF.